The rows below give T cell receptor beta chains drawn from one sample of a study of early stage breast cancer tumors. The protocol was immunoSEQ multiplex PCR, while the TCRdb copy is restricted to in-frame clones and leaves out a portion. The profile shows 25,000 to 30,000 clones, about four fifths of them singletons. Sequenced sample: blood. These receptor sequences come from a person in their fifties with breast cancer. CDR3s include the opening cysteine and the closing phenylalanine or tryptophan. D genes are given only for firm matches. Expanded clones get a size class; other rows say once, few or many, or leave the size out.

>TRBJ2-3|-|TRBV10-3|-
TGTGCCATCAGCAGCGTACTACGGAAGGGAGATACGCAGTATTTT
CAISSVLRKGDTQYF
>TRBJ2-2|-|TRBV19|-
TGTGCCAGTAGGAAGTCCCACCTTGCCCCCGGGGAGCTGTTTTTT
CASRKSHLAPGELFF
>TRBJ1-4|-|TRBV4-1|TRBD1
TGCGCCAGCAGCCCCGTCACAGGGGGCCCTTATTTT
CASSPVTGGPYF
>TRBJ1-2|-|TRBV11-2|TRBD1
TGTGCCAGCAGCTTGCAGGGGGCGGGAGGCTACACCTTC
CASSLQGAGGYTF
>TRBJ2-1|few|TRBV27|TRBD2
TGTGCCAGCAGTTTCACTAGCGCAGCCTACAATGAGCAGTTCTTC
CASSFTSAAYNEQFF
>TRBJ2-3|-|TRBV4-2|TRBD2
TGTGCCAGCACCCGGGGGGGCCGCACAGATACGCAGTATTTT
CASTRGGRTDTQYF
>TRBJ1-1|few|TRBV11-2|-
TGTGCCAGCAGCTTAGTTTCGACTGAAGCTTTCTTT
CASSLVSTEAFF
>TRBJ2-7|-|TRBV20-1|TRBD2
TGCAGTGCAGGGAGGGGATACGAGCAGTACTTC
CSAGRGYEQYF
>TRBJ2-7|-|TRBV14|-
TGTGCCAGCAGCCATACGGGCTACGACTACGAGCAGTACTTC
CASSHTGYDYEQYF
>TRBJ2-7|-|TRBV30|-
TGTGCCTGGAGTGCTCAGGGTCCTTGGGAGCAGTACTTC
CAWSAQGPWEQYF
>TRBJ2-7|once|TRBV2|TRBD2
TGTGCCAGCAGGGACTTGACTAGCGGGGCATACGAGCAGTACTTC
CASRDLTSGAYEQYF
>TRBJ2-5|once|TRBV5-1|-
TGCGCCAGCCGCCTCACAGGTCAACAAGAGACCCAGTACTTC
CASRLTGQQETQYF
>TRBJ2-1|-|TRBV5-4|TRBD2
TGTGCCAGCAGCCCCTTCGTAGCGGGAGTGGGTAATGAGCAGTTCTTC
CASSPFVAGVGNEQFF
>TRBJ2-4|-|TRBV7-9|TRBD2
TGTGCCAGCAGCTTAGGGACTAGCGGGGTTGGGAACATTCAGTACTTC
CASSLGTSGVGNIQYF
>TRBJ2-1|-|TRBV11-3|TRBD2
TGTGCCAGCAGCTTAGATCCGCTAGCGGGGGGTGAGCAGTTCTTC
CASSLDPLAGGEQFF
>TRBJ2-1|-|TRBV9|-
TGTGCCAGCAGCGTAGAGGTTAGGCTGAGCTCCTACAATGAGCAGTTCTTC
CASSVEVRLSSYNEQFF
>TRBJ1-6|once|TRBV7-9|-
TGTGCCATCGAATCAGGCCCCAGCTCCTATAATTCACCCCTCCACTTT
CAIESGPSSYNSPLHF
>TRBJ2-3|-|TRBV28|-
TGTGCCAGCAGTTTAAAGGGGTGGCAGTATTTT
CASSLKGWQYF
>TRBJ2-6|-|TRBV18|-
TGTGCCAGCTCACCACGACAGGAGGTGGGCTCTGGGGCCAACGTCCTGACTTTC
CASSPRQEVGSGANVLTF
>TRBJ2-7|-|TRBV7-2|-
TGTGCCAGCAGCATTGCAAGTGACTCCTACGAGCAGTACTTC
CASSIASDSYEQYF
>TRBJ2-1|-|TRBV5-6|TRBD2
TGTGCCAGCAGCCCCCTCTTCAGCGGGGGGGCGAATGAGCAGTTCTTC
CASSPLFSGGANEQFF
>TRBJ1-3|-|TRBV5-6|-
TGTGCCAGCAGCTTGGGAAAATCTGGAAACACCATATATTTT
CASSLGKSGNTIYF
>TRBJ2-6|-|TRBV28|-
TGTGCCAGCAGTTATACGTTGACACAAAGTCGGGCCAACGTCCTGACTTTC
CASSYTLTQSRANVLTF
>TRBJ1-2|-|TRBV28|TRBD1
TGTGCCAGCAGTTTCCGGGACAGGGCCCCCCTCTATGGCTACACCTTC
CASSFRDRAPLYGYTF